The 16 T cell receptor beta chains in this list originate from one sample, sequenced in a study of metastatic and nonmetastatic thyroid tumors. Each patient went into thyroid surgery without having received any treatment. TCRdb reanalyzed the PCR reads with MiXCR. The repertoire holds just under 4,000 clones, with around 20% as singletons. The sample was tumor tissue. These receptors came from a male donor with papillary thyroid cancer or a benign thyroid nodule (not recorded which). Some clones in this sample may be carry-over from other donors' samples.

By sample fraction, this clone is large. The V and J genes are TRBV28 and TRBJ1-4, with TRBD1 matching over 8 bases. Germline assignment: CDR1 MDHEN and CDR2 SYDVKM. The trim removed 7 bases at V and 7 bases at J, leaving 5 bases unmatched. The CDR3 sequence is 13 residues long. The chain's CDR3 is CASNDRGGEKLFF. CDR3 coding DNA: TGTGCCAGCAATGACAGGGGTGGTGAAAAACTGTTTTTT.

This clone was picked up a small number of times. V usage is TRBV19 and J usage is TRBJ2-1; TRBD2 agrees at 8 bases. V lost 4 bases and J lost 3; bases outside the gene matches: 5. This CDR3 has 15 amino acids. CDR1 is LNHDA, CDR2 SQIVND, per germline (reference sequence). CDR3 protein: CASSRVAGYYNEQFF. The CDR3 DNA follows: TGTGCCAGTAGTAGGGTAGCGGGGTACTACAATGAGCAGTTCTTC.

By proportion, this clone is medium-sized. This sequence joins TRBV5-1 and TRBJ1-1, with 7 bases identical to TRBD1. The CDR3 loop spans 13 amino acids. Trimming at V came to 8 bases and at J to 1 base, leaving 5 bases not matched to a gene. Germline V gene lookup returns CDR1 SGHRS and CDR2 YFSETQ. CDR3 DNA: TGCGCCAGTCAGACAGGGTCGAACACTGAAGCTTTCTTT. Protein: CASQTGSNTEAFF.

Ten or more counts support this clone. This chain joins TRBV4-3 and TRBJ1-3; no reliable D call. The CDR3 is 17 amino acids. V was trimmed by 2 bases and J by 0 bases, leaving 14 bases between them. From germline, CDR1 is LGHNA and CDR2 YSLEER. The CDR3 here is CASSQSNARVSGNTIYF. The DNA for the CDR3 is TGCGCCAGCAGCCAATCCAATGCGCGGGTCTCTGGAAACACCATATATTTT.

This clone appeared a few times. The chain combines TRBV19 with TRBJ2-1; the D gene is possibly TRBD2 (6 bases). Germline V CDR1 and CDR2: LNHDA, SQIVND (reference sequence). The CDR3 has 14 amino acids. With 6 bases removed from V and 4 bases from J, the gap between germline ends came to 13 bases. The CDR3 loop is CASRGGISYNEQFF. The CDR3 nucleotides are TGTGCCAGTAGAGGCGGGATTTCTTACAATGAGCAGTTCTTC.

Sample share makes this clone large. CDR3 sequence: CSAPRGSPYEQYF. The DNA for the CDR3 is TGCAGTGCCCCCCGGGGGTCCCCCTACGAGCAGTACTTC. The chain uses TRBV20-1 and TRBJ2-7; the D gene is possibly TRBD2 (6 bases). This CDR3 has 13 amino acids. Per germline, CDR1 DFQATT and CDR2 SNEGSKA (reference sequence). Trimming took 6 bases from V and 2 from J, leaving 14 bases between them.

This clone has more than one count but fewer than ten. The CDR3 bases are TGTGCCAGCAATTTTCAGGGGGCGACTGAAGCTTTCTTT. It codes for CASNFQGATEAFF. This chain links TRBV6-2 or TRBV6-3 with TRBJ1-1, with TRBD1 matching over 8 bases. The germline gives CDR1 MNHEY, CDR2 SVGEGT. Trimming at V came to 7 bases and at J to 5 bases, leaving 6 bases not matched to a gene. The CDR3 is 13 residues long.

The rearrangement joins TRBV20-1 to TRBJ2-2; the match to TRBD1 covers 8 bases. Germline V gives CDR1 DFQATT, CDR2 SNEGSKA (reference sequence). This CDR3 contains 14 residues. The CDR3 region is CGVEGQGFTGELFF. The CDR3 coding sequence is TGCGGTGTGGAAGGACAGGGCTTCACCGGGGAGCTGTTTTTT.

The V gene is TRBV27, the J gene TRBJ2-7; D is unclear. From germline, CDR1 is MNHEY and CDR2 SMNVEV (reference sequence). Trimming took off 2 bases at V and 2 bases at J, with 1 base between the two ends. The CDR3 has 11 residues. CDR3 protein: CASSLTYEQYF. The CDR3 nucleotides are TGTGCCAGCAGTTTAACCTACGAGCAGTACTTC.

The gene calls are TRBV12-3 or TRBV12-4 and TRBJ1-5, with TRBD1 as a possible D gene (5 bases). This CDR3 contains 17 residues. The V end lost 3 bases, the J end lost 0 bases, and 15 bases lay between the germline ends. This CDR3 reads CASSFVVGQASNQPQHF. CDR3 coding DNA: TGTGCCAGCAGTTTTGTCGTGGGGCAGGCTAGCAATCAGCCCCAGCATTTT.

This clone was found many times. Other nucleotide sequences from this sample produce the same CDR3. The chain uses TRBV30 and TRBJ2-1; tentatively, D is TRBD1 (5 bases). The CDR3 loop spans 18 amino acids. Per germline, CDR1 GTSNPN and CDR2 SVGIG (reference sequence). V lost 3 bases to trimming and J lost 0 bases, with 21 bases between them. The CDR3 DNA reads as TGTGCCTGGAGCCTCGTGACAGACCTGCCGAGCTCCTACAATGAGCAGTTCTTC. Protein sequence: CAWSLVTDLPSSYNEQFF. The whole variable domain, filled in from reference TRBV30 and TRBJ2-1, reads SQTIHQWPATLVQPVGSPLSLECTVEGTSNPNLYWYRQAAGRGLQLLFYSVGIGQISSEVPQNLSASRPQDRQFILSSKKLLLSDSGFYLCAWSLVTDLPSSYNEQFFGPGTRLTVL.

V is TRBV7-8 and J is TRBJ1-4; D might be TRBD1 (5 bases). V lost 1 base, J lost 5 bases, and 11 bases lay in between. The germline V gene encodes CDR1 SGHVS and CDR2 FQNEAQ. The CDR3 spans 15 residues. This CDR3 reads CASSLVSGDNEKLFF. The DNA for the CDR3 is TGTGCCAGCAGCTTAGTTAGCGGGGACAATGAAAAACTGTTTTTT.

This chain uses TRBV11-3 with TRBJ1-2, with 9 bases aligning to TRBD1. Trimming took 6 bases from V and 6 from J; bases not matched to a gene: 14. This CDR3 has 16 amino acids. In germline, CDR1 is SGHNT, CDR2 YENEEA. The CDR3 DNA sequence: TGTGCCAGCAGTCTCACCGGGACAGGGCGGAAACATGGCTACACCTTC. Its protein product is CASSLTGTGRKHGYTF. The full variable domain, rest sourced from reference TRBV11-3 and TRBJ1-2, is EAGVVQSPRYKIIEKKQPVAFWCNPISGHNTLYWYLQNLGQGPELLIRYENEEAVDDSQLPKDRFSAERLKGVDSTLKIQPAELGDSAVYLCASSLTGTGRKHGYTFGSGTRLTVV.

In its sample, this clone was seen a few times. The CDR3 loop reads CASRRDSRASYGYTF. CDR3 nucleotide sequence: TGTGCCAGCAGAAGAGACAGCCGCGCGAGCTATGGCTACACCTTC. The chain has TRBV6-1 and TRBJ1-2, with D perhaps matching TRBD1 (5 bases). Germline V gene data show CDR1 as MNHNS and CDR2 as SASEGT. CDR3 length: 15 residues. Trimming removed 6 bases at V and 4 bases at J, with 18 bases between.

By its share, this clone is large (0.1 to 1%). The rearrangement uses TRBV27 and TRBJ2-7; tentative D call: TRBD1 (6 bases). The germline V gene encodes CDR1 MNHEY and CDR2 SMNVEV (reference sequence). The CDR3 length is 14 residues. V was clipped by 6 bases and J by 2 bases, with 14 bases between them. The DNA of the CDR3 is TGTGCCAGCAGCAGCCACAGGGATACCTACGAGCAGTACTTC. Protein sequence: CASSSHRDTYEQYF.

In this sample, this clone turned up a few times. The genes are TRBV6-1 and TRBJ1-6; TRBD1 aligns across 11 bases. With V trimmed by 8 bases and J by 5 bases, 8 bases remained unmatched. Germline V lookup: CDR1 MNHNS, CDR2 SASEGT. The CDR3 is made up of 16 amino acids. DNA of the CDR3: TGTGCCAGCCTCGGACAGGGGGCCCTACATAATTCACCCCTCCACTTT. Residues: CASLGQGALHNSPLHF.